The clone carrying this T cell receptor (beta chain) has only one observation. These data originate in a study of prognosis after radiotherapy for stage I lung cancer. This CDR3 has 13 amino acids. The V and J ends lost 1 base and 0 bases respectively, with 4 bases between them. CDR1 and CDR2 (germline): DFQATT, SNEGSKA (reference sequence). Genomic DNA served as the source from which two-round multiplex PCR generated TCR beta CDR3 amplicons. Primers specific to each TRBV and TRBJ gene were used in first-round PCR. TCRdb processed the multiplex PCR reads anew with MiXCR; each CDR3 protein has one entry. This table holds roughly 30,000 distinct CDR3 sequences, around two fifths found once.

Specimen: PBMCs, collected before or after stereotactic body radiation therapy (not recorded which). The receptor was isolated from a donor over 45 with non-small cell lung cancer. The chain couples TRBV20-1 to TRBJ1-5; D uncertain. CDR3 sequence reads: CSARGDSNQPQHF. DNA for the CDR3: TGCAGTGCTAGAGGGGATAGCAATCAGCCCCAGCATTTT.